The 15 T cell receptor beta chains below all came from one sample that was sequenced in a study of cytomegalovirus exposure and HLA in healthy donors. The study ran its PCR with 60 Vbeta and 13 Jbeta primers. Measured with immunoSEQ multiplex PCR; TCRdb has only the in-frame clones, and not every one. Among some 130,000 clones listed, approximately 80% were seen once. The sample taken for sequencing was PBMCs. These receptors originate from a male donor in good health and CMV-seropositive.

This chain joins TRBV7-8 and TRBJ2-6; 7 bases align to TRBD1. Per the germline V gene, CDR1 is SGHVS and CDR2 is FQNEAQ. CDR3 length: 17 amino acids. The V and J ends lost 4 bases and 1 base, in that order; junction bases with no gene match: 7. The CDR3 spells CASSWETGTSGANVLTF. The CDR3 DNA sequence: TGTGCCAGCAGCTGGGAGACAGGGACATCTGGGGCCAACGTCCTGACTTTC. The complete variable domain, with remaining parts taken from reference TRBV7-8 and TRBJ2-6, reads GAGVSQSPRYKVAKRGQDVALRCDPISGHVSLFWYQQALGQGPEFLTYFQNEAQLDKSGLPSDRFFAERPEGSVSTLKIQRTQQEDSAVYLCASSWETGTSGANVLTFGAGSRLTVL.

This CDR3 is CASSPGQGSSYNSPLHF. In DNA form, the CDR3 reads TGTGCCAGCTCACCCGGACAGGGAAGCTCCTATAATTCACCCCTCCACTTT. The chain links TRBV18 to TRBJ1-6, with 8 bases identical to TRBD1. The germline CDR1 and CDR2 sequences are KGHSH and LQKENI. The CDR3 loop spans 17 amino acids. V dropped 3 bases and J dropped 0; count of bases not matched to a gene: 4.

This clone has only a few counts. V gene TRBV9 combines with J gene TRBJ2-1, with a tentative D call TRBD2 (5 bases). The length of the CDR3 is 17 residues. CDR1 SGDLS and CDR2 YYNGEE come from the germline V gene. Trimming removed 0 bases from V and 0 bases from J, with 13 bases in between. The CDR3 protein is CASSVDPRGSSYNEQFF. DNA of the CDR3: TGTGCCAGCAGCGTAGACCCTCGTGGGAGCTCCTACAATGAGCAGTTCTTC.

The chain recombines TRBV28 with TRBJ2-1, with TRBD1 as a possible D gene (5 bases). Trimming removed 2 bases at V and 8 bases at J, with 10 bases between. The CDR3 spans 13 residues. Germline assignment: CDR1 MDHEN and CDR2 SYDVKM. CDR3 amino acids: CASSLAQGYEQFF. The CDR3 region has the DNA TGTGCCAGCAGTTTAGCCCAGGGCTATGAGCAGTTCTTC.

The genes are TRBV7-9 and TRBJ2-5; D is perhaps TRBD1 (6 bases). CDR3 length: 14 residues. The V and J ends lost 5 bases and 2 bases respectively, with 12 bases between them. Looked up from germline, CDR1 is SEHNR and CDR2 is FQNEAQ (reference sequence). The CDR3 loop is CASSVGGKQETQYF. In DNA, the CDR3 is TGTGCCAGCAGCGTTGGGGGCAAGCAAGAGACCCAGTACTTC.

This sequence joins TRBV2 and TRBJ2-1; D is ambiguous. The CDR3 consists of 15 residues. The germline V and J ends were trimmed by 8 bases and 8 bases, with 22 bases remaining between them. In germline, CDR1 is SNHLY, CDR2 FYNNEI. The CDR3 reads CASRLLAINRDEQFF. The CDR3 DNA is TGTGCCAGCCGCCTTTTAGCTATAAACCGCGATGAGCAGTTCTTC.

This clone qualifies as large. CDR3 DNA: TGTGCCAGTCCGTCGGGAGGGGATCGAAACGAGCAGTACTTC. This translates into CASPSGGDRNEQYF. V and J are TRBV6-1 and TRBJ2-7; 8 bases agree with TRBD2. The V gene's germline CDR1 is MNHNS and CDR2 SASEGT. V lost 9 bases to trimming and J lost 5 bases; unmatched junction nucleotides: 12. This CDR3 region has 14 residues.

This clone was seen more than once but under ten times. V gene TRBV28 combines with J gene TRBJ2-7, with D perhaps TRBD2 (5 bases). CDR1 MDHEN and CDR2 SYDVKM come from the germline V gene. CDR3 size: 14 residues. V lost 8 bases to trimming and J lost 3 bases, with 17 bases between them. For the CDR3, the DNA is TGTGCCAGCGCCGCAGGCGGGCCACTCTACGAGCAGTACTTC. Translating gives CASAAGGPLYEQYF.

This rearrangement joins TRBV28 to TRBJ1-2, with 8 bases fitting TRBD1. V was pared by 4 bases and J by 6 bases, with 4 bases of the junction left unmatched. CDR3 length: 13 residues. From germline, CDR1 is MDHEN and CDR2 SYDVKM. Here the CDR3 reads CASSSTGGDGYTF. In DNA, the CDR3 is TGTGCCAGCAGTTCAACAGGGGGGGATGGCTACACCTTC.

This clone was found once. The germline gene is not matched at one end of the junction; a read error may be the cause. The rearrangement links TRBV7-9 to TRBJ2-7; 15 bases are shared with TRBD2. Germline CDR1 SEHNR, CDR2 FQNEAQ (reference sequence). The CDR3 has 17 residues. The CDR3 region is CSSSLGLAGGPKDEQYF. DNA of the CDR3: TGTTCCAGCAGCTTAGGACTAGCGGGAGGGCCTAAGGACGAGCAGTACTTC.

The count of this clone is one. V gene TRBV7-9 combines with J gene TRBJ2-1; 7 nucleotides match TRBD1. Germline assignment: CDR1 SEHNR and CDR2 FQNEAQ (reference sequence). The J segment lost 3 bases and the V segment lost 7 bases, leaving 6 bases of the junction unmatched. The CDR3 covers 14 residues. This CDR3 is CASTPDRVYNEQFF. CDR3 in DNA: TGTGCCAGCACCCCAGACAGGGTCTACAATGAGCAGTTCTTC.

The chain carries TRBV6-5 and TRBJ2-2; TRBD2 agrees at 8 bases. After removal of 6 bases from V and 1 base from J, the junction contained 4 bases not matched to a gene. The CDR3 totals 15 residues. Germline V gene lookup returns CDR1 MNHEY and CDR2 SVGAGI. The CDR3 spells CASSSSGGNTGELFF. CDR3 DNA sequence: TGTGCCAGCAGCTCCAGCGGGGGGAACACCGGGGAGCTGTTTTTT.

This rearrangement joins TRBV29-1 to TRBJ2-7, with D perhaps matching TRBD1 (6 bases). V lost 1 base, J lost 7 bases, and 14 bases lay in between. The germline V gene has CDR1 SQVTM and CDR2 ANQGSEA. The length of the CDR3 is 13 residues. CDR3 sequence reads: CSVEGDTPEEQYF. In DNA form, the CDR3 reads TGCAGCGTTGAAGGGGACACCCCTGAAGAGCAGTACTTC.

J is TRBJ2-7 and V is TRBV2; TRBD2 matches 8 bases. Trimming cost V 8 bases and J 6 bases; bases outside gene matches: 9. CDR1 and CDR2 from the germline V gene are SNHLY and FYNNEI. The CDR3 extends over 13 amino acids. CDR3 DNA sequence: TGTGCCAGCGCTGAGCAGGGGACTAGCGAGCAGTACTTC. It is translated as CASAEQGTSEQYF.

This clone was observed once. The chain is built from TRBV19 and TRBJ1-6; 7 bases align to TRBD1. Germline V CDR1 and CDR2: LNHDA, SQIVND (reference sequence). The V segment lost 3 bases and the J segment 8 bases; nucleotides outside the gene matches: 4. The CDR3 spans 14 residues. DNA for the CDR3: TGTGCCAGTAGTATCACAGGGGCCCATTCACCCCTCCACTTT. It codes for CASSITGAHSPLHF.